Included here is one T cell receptor beta chain sequence, with context. TCRdb's copy holds only in-frame clones and misses some; the assay was immunoSEQ multiplex PCR. The sample shows some 130,000 clones, about 90% of them seen only once. This specimen belongs to a study of cytomegalovirus exposure and HLA in healthy donors. Trimming removed 2 bases at V and 0 bases at J, with 8 bases between. Germline V CDR1 and CDR2: SGHAT, FQNNGV. The CDR3 extends over 14 amino acids. This receptor was obtained from a young man in good health and CMV-seronegative. V usage is TRBV11-2 and J usage is TRBJ2-7; D remains unclear. Sequenced sample: PBMCs. This CDR3 reads CASSLCRLSYEQYF. CDR3 DNA sequence: TGTGCCAGCAGCTTATGCAGGCTCTCCTACGAGCAGTACTTC. Full variable domain (remainder filled in from reference TRBV11-2 and TRBJ2-7): EAGVAQSPRYKIIEKRQSVAFWCNPISGHATLYWYQQILGQGPKLLIQFQNNGVVDDSQLPKDRFSAERLKGVDSTLKIQPAKLEDSAVYLCASSLCRLSYEQYFGPGTRLTVT.